One T cell receptor (beta chain) is described in this entry. Its antigen is not identified. This sample is part of a study of regulatory T cells in long-lasting Graves disease. Study observations and caveats: With persistent disease, TRBV28, TRBJ1-2 and TRBJ2-5 were the favored segments.

Regarding time point: newly diagnosed GD, antithyroid drugs for less than 3 months. PBMC RNA was the source of the TCR library. TCR beta libraries were built with iRepertoire HTBI primers and Arm-PCR of CDR3 regions. TCRdb analysed the multiplex PCR reads with MiXCR anew, one entry per CDR3 protein. The table has 250,000 to 300,000 distinct CDR3 sequences, roughly 18% seen once. Trimming cost V 4 bases and J 4 bases; bases outside gene matches: 3. Germline CDR1 reads SGHAT; CDR2 reads FQNNGV. The CDR3 is 15 residues long. A further study also used this sample, focusing on T cells in Graves' hyperthyroidism and ophthalmopathy. This second study notes: Those with hyperthyroidism were 18 to 65 years old, newly diagnosed, and ill for under 2 months. Primed by the HTBI set, a first-round RT-PCR was run on the TCR CDR3. Ophthalmopathy was separated from stable hyperthyroidism by a 13 V-J model.

The chain joins TRBV11-2 to TRBJ2-3, with TRBD2 matching 12 bases. The origin of this receptor is a woman aged 25 to 45 with Graves disease. This sample comprised peripheral blood mononuclear cells (PBMCs), obtained at new diagnosis, from a patient treated with antithyroid drugs. In nucleotides, the CDR3 is TGTGCCAGCAGCTGGGCTAGCGGGGGGGCAGATACGCAGTATTTT. Encoded protein: CASSWASGGADTQYF.